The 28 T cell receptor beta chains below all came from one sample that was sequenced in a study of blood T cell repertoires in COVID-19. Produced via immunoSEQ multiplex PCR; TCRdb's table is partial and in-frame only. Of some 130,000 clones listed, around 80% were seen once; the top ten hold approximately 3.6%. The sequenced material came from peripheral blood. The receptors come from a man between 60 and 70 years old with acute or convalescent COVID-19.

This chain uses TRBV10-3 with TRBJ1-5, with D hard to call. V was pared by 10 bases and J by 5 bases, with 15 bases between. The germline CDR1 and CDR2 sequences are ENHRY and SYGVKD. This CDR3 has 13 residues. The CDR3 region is CATRPGKHQPQHF. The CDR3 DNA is TGTGCCACCCGGCCCGGGAAGCATCAGCCCCAGCATTTT.

In nucleotides, the CDR3 is TGTGCCAGCAGTTTTCGAGTAGCCATAGGCGGGACAGTCTACGAGCAGTACTTC. This encodes CASSFRVAIGGTVYEQYF. The chain employs TRBV6-2 or TRBV6-3 and TRBJ2-7, with D tentatively TRBD1 (7 bases). Germline values: CDR1 MNHEY, CDR2 SVGEGT. V gave up 4 bases and J gave up 3 bases, with 25 bases separating them. This CDR3 contains 18 residues.

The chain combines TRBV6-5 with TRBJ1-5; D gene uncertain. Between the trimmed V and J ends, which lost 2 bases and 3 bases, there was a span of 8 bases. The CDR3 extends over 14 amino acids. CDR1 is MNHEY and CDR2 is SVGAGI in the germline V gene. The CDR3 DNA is TGTGCCAGCAGTTACAACGAGGACAATCAGCCCCAGCATTTT. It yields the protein CASSYNEDNQPQHF.

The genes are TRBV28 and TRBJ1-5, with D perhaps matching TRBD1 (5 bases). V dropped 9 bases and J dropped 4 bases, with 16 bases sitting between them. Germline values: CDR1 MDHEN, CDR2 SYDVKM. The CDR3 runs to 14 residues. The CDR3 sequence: CASRAGGMNQPQHF. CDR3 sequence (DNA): TGTGCCAGTAGGGCCGGGGGAATGAATCAGCCCCAGCATTTT.

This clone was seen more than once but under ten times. The CDR3 spells CASSDPGLGGSYTF. In DNA, the CDR3 is TGTGCCAGCAGTGATCCCGGTCTTGGGGGCAGCTACACCTTC. The V gene is TRBV2, the J gene TRBJ1-2; possible D gene TRBD1, 6 bases. This CDR3 comprises 14 residues. The germline V gene has CDR1 SNHLY and CDR2 FYNNEI. V gave up 3 bases and J gave up 9 bases, with 17 bases separating them.

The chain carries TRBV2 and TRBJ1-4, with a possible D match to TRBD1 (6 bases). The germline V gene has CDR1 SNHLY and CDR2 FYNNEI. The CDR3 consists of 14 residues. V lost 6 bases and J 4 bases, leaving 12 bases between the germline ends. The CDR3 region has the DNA TGTGCCAGCAGCCCAAGGGACATTAATGAAAAACTGTTTTTT. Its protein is CASSPRDINEKLFF.

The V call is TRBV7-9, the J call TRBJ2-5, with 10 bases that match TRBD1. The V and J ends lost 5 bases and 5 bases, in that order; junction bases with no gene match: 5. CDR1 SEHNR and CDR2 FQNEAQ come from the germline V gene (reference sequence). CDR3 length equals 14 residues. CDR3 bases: TGTGCCAGCAGCCGGGGACAGGGGTCGGAGACCCAGTACTTC. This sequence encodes CASSRGQGSETQYF.

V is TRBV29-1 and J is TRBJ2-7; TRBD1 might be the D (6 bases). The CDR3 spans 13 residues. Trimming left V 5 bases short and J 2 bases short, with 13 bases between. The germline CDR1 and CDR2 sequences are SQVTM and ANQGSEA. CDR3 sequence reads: CSVTGHVAYEQYF. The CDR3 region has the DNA TGCAGCGTTACGGGACACGTAGCCTACGAGCAGTACTTC.

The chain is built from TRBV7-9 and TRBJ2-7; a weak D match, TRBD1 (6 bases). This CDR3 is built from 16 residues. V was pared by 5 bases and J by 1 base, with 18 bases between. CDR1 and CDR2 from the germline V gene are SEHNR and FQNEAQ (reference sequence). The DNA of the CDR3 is TGTGCCAGCAGCCGTTTTTCAGGGGTATCGTCCTACGAGCAGTACTTC. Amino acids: CASSRFSGVSSYEQYF.

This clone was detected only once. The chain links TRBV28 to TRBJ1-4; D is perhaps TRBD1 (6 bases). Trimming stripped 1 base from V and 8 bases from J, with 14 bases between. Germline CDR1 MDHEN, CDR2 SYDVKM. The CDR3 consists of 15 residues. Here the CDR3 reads CASSLSAGAGEKLFF. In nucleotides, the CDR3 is TGTGCCAGCAGTTTATCCGCGGGGGCGGGAGAAAAACTGTTTTTT.

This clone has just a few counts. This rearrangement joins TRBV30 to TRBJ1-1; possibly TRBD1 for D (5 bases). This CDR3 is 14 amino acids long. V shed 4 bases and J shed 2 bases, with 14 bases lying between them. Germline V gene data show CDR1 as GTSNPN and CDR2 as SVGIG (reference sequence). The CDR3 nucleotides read TGTGCCTGGACCGAACCAGGGCGTAACACTGAAGCTTTCTTT. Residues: CAWTEPGRNTEAFF. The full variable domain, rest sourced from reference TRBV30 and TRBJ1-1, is SQTIHQWPATLVQPVGSPLSLECTVEGTSNPNLYWYRQAAGRGLQLLFYSVGIGQISSEVPQNLSASRPQDRQFILSSKKLLLSDSGFYLCAWTEPGRNTEAFFGQGTRLTVV.

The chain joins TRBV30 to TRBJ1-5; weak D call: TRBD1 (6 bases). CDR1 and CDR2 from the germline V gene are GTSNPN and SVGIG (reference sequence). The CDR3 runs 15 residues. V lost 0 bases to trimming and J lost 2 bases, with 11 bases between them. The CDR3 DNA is TGTGCCTGGAGTGTTCAGGGGAAGGGCAATCAGCCCCAGCATTTT. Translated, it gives CAWSVQGKGNQPQHF.

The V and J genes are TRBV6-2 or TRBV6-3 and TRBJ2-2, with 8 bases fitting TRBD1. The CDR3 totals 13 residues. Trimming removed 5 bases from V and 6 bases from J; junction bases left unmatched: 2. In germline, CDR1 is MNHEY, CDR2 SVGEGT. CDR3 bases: TGTGCCAGCAGTGGACAGGGTGCCGGGGAGCTGTTTTTT. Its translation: CASSGQGAGELFF.

The CDR3 region is CASSRGGPGPSYEQYF. CDR3 in DNA: TGTGCCAGCAGCCGGGGGGGCCCGGGACCATCCTACGAGCAGTACTTC. The chain recombines TRBV11-2 with TRBJ2-7; 8 nucleotides line up with TRBD2. The CDR3 runs to 16 residues. The germline gives CDR1 SGHAT, CDR2 FQNNGV. V lost 5 bases, J lost 1 base, and 10 bases stayed unmatched.

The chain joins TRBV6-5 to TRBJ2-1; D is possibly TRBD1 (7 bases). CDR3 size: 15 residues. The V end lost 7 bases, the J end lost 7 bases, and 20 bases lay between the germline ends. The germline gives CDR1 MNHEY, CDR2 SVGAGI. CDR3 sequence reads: CASIWRGQIRNEQFF. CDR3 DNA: TGTGCCAGCATCTGGCGGGGACAGATAAGGAATGAGCAGTTCTTC.

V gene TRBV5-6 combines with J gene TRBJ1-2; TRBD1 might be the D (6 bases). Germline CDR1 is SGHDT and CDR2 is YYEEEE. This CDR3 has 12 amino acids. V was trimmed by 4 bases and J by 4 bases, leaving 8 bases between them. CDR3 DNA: TGTGCCAGCAGCACACAGGGCTATGGCTACACCTTC. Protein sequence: CASSTQGYGYTF.

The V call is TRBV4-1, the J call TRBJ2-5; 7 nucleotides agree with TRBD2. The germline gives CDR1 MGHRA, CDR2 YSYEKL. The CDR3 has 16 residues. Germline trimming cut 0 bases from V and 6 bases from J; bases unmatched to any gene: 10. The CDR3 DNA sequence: TGCGCCAGCAGCCAAGATCTCGGCGGGAGCTGGCAGACCCAGTACTTC. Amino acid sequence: CASSQDLGGSWQTQYF.

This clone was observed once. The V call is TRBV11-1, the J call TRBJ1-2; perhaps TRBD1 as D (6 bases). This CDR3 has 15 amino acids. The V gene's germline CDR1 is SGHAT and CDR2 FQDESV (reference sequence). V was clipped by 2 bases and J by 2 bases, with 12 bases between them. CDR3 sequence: CASSLSTGPNYGYTF. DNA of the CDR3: TGTGCCAGCAGCTTATCGACAGGCCCGAACTATGGCTACACCTTC.

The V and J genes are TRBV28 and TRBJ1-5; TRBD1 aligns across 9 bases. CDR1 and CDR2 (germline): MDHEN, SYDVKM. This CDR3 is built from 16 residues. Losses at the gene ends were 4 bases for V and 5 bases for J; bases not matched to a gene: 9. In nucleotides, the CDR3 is TGTGCCAGCAGTTCAGCTATGGGACAGGGCTATCAGCCCCAGCATTTT. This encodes CASSSAMGQGYQPQHF.

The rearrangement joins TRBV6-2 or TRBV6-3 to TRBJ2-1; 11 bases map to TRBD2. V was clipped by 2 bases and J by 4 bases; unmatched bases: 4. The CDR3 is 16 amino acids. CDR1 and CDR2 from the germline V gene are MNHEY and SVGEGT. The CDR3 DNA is TGTGCCAGCAGTTACGGAACTAGCGGGGGATACAATGAGCAGTTCTTC. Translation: CASSYGTSGGYNEQFF.

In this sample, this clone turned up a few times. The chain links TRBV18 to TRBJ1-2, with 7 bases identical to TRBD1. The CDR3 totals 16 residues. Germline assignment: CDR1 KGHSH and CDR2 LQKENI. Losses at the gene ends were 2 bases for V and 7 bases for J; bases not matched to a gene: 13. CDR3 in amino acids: CASSPSAGGGLTGYTF. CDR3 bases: TGTGCCAGCTCACCATCGGCAGGGGGAGGATTAACTGGCTACACCTTC.

CDR3 protein: CASSEYPRGARDTGELFF. The CDR3 DNA is TGTGCCAGCAGTGAATACCCCCGGGGGGCGCGAGACACCGGGGAGCTGTTTTTT. V gene TRBV2 combines with J gene TRBJ2-2; TRBD2 might be the D (7 bases). Germline values: CDR1 SNHLY, CDR2 FYNNEI. The ends were cut back, 2 bases at V and 3 bases at J, with 19 bases in the middle. The CDR3 totals 18 residues.

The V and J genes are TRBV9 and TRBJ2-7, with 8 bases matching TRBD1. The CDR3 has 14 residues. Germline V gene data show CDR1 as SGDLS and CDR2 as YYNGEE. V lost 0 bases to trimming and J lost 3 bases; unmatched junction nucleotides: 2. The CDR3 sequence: CASSVEGTGYEQYF. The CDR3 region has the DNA TGTGCCAGCAGCGTAGAGGGGACAGGCTACGAGCAGTACTTC. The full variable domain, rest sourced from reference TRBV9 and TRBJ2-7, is DSGVTQTPKHLITATGQRVTLRCSPRSGDLSVYWYQQSLDQGLQFLIQYYNGEERAKGNILERFSAQQFPDLHSELNLSSLELGDSALYFCASSVEGTGYEQYFGPGTRLTVT.

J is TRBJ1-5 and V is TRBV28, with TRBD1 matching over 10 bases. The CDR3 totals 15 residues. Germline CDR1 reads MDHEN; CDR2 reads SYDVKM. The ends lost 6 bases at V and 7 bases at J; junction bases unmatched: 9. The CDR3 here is CASRGPGQGSQPQHF. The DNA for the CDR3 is TGTGCCAGCAGAGGACCGGGACAGGGGTCACAGCCCCAGCATTTT. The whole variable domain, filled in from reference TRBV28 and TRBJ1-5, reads DVKVTQSSRYLVKRTGEKVFLECVQDMDHENMFWYRQDPGLGLRLIYFSYDVKMKEKGDIPEGYSVSREKKERFSLILESASTNQTSMYLCASRGPGQGSQPQHFGDGTRLSIL.

The DNA for the CDR3 is TGTGCCAGCAGCCCGAGATTCGCGAACACTGAAGCTTTCTTT. This gives the protein CASSPRFANTEAFF. The chain links TRBV7-8 to TRBJ1-1; D unclear. CDR1 is SGHVS and CDR2 is FQNEAQ in the germline V gene. This CDR3 region has 14 residues. V was clipped by 5 bases and J by 1 base, with 11 bases between them.

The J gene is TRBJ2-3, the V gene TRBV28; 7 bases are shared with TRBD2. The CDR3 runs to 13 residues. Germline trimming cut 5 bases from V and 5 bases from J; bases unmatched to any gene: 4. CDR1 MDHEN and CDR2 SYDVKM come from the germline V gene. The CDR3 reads CASSPTGGDTQYF. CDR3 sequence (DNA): TGTGCCAGCAGTCCCACGGGAGGAGATACGCAGTATTTT.

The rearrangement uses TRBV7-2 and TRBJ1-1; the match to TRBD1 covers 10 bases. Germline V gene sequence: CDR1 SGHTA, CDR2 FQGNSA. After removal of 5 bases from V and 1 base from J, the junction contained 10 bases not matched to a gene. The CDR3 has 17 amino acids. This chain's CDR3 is CASSLGTGAGENTEAFF. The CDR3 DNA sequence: TGTGCCAGCAGCCTCGGGACAGGGGCGGGGGAGAACACTGAAGCTTTCTTT. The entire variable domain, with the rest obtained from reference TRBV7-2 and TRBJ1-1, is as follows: GAGVSQSPSNKVTEKGKDVELRCDPISGHTALYWYRQSLGQGLEFLIYFQGNSAPDKSGLPSDRFSAERTGGSVSTLTIQRTQQEDSAVYLCASSLGTGAGENTEAFFGQGTRLTVV.

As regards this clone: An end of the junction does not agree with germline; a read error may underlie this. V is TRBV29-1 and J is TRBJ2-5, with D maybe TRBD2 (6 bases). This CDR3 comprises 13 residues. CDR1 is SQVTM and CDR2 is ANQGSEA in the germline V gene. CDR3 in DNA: TGCAGCGTTGCCCTGGGAGGTCAAGGGACCCAGTACTTC. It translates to CSVALGGQGTQYF.